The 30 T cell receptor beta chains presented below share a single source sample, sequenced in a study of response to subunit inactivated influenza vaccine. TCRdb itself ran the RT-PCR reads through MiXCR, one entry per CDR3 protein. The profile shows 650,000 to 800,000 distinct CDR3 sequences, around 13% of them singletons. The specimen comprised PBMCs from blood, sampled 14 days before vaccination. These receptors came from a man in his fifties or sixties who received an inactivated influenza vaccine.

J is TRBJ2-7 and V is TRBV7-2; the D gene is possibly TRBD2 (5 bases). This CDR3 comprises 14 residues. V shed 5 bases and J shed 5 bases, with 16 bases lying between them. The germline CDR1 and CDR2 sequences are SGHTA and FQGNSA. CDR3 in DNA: TGTGCCAGCAGCCCGAGCGGATATTTCCACGAGCAGTACTTC. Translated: CASSPSGYFHEQYF.

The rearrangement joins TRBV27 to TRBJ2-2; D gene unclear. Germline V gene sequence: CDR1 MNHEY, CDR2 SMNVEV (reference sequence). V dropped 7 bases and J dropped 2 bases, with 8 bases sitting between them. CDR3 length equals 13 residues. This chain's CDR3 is CASKEFNTGELFF. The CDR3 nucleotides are TGTGCCAGCAAGGAGTTTAACACCGGGGAGCTGTTTTTT.

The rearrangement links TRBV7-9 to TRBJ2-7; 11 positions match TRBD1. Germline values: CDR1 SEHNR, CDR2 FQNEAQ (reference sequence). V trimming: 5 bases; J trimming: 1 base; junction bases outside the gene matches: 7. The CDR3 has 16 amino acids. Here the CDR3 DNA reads TGTGCCAGCAGCCGCGACGGGACAGGGGGTTCCTACGAGCAGTACTTC. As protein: CASSRDGTGGSYEQYF.

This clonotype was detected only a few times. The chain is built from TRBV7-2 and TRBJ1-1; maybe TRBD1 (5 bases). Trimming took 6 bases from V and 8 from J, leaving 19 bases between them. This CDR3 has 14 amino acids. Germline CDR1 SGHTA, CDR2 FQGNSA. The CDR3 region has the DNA TGTGCCAGCAGTCGTTCGGGACGAAGGACCGAAGCTTTCTTT. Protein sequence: CASSRSGRRTEAFF.

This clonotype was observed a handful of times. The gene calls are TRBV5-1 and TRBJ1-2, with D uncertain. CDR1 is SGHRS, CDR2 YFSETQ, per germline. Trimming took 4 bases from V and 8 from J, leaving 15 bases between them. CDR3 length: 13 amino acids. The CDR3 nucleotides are TGCGCCAGCAGCCCCAAACCGGGAGGAGGCTACACCTTC. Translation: CASSPKPGGGYTF. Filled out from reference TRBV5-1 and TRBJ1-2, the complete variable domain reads KAGVTQTPRYLIKTRGQQVTLSCSPISGHRSVSWYQQTPGQGLQFLFEYFSETQRNKGNFPGRFSGRQFSNSRSEMNVSTLELGDSALYLCASSPKPGGGYTFGSGTRLTVV.

CDR3 sequence: CASSLGLRGNPGELFF. The CDR3, as DNA: TGTGCCAGCAGCTTGGGTTTACGGGGTAACCCCGGGGAGCTGTTTTTT. This sequence joins TRBV11-2 and TRBJ2-2; TRBD2 is a possible D gene (5 bases). This CDR3 has 16 amino acids. CDR1 is SGHAT, CDR2 FQNNGV, per germline. Trimming stripped 3 bases from V and 6 bases from J, with 17 bases between.

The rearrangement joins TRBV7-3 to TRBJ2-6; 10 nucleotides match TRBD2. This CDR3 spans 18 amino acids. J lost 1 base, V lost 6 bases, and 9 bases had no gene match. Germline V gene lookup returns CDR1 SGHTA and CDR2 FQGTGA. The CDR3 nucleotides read TGTGCCAGCAGTCGGTCGGGACTAGCGCGGTCTGGGGCCAACGTCCTGACTTTC. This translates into CASSRSGLARSGANVLTF.

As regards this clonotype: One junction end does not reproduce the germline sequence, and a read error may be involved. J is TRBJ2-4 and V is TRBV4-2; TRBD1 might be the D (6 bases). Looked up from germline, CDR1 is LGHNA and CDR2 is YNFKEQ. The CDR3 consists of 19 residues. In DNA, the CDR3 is TGTGCCAGCAGCCAAATTGAGGCTTCCCAGGGGAGATCCAAAAAGATTCAGTACTTC. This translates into CASSQIEASQGRSKKIQYF.

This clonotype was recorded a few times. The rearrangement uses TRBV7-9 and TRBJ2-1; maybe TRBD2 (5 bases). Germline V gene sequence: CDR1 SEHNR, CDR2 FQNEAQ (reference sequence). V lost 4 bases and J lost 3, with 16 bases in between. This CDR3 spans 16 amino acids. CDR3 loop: CASSSRTGRFYNEQFF. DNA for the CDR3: TGTGCCAGCAGCTCCCGGACTGGGAGATTCTACAATGAGCAGTTCTTC.

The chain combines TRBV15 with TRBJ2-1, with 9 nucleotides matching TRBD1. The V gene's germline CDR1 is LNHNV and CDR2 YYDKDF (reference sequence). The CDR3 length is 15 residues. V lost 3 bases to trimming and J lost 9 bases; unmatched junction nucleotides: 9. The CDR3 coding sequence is TGTGCCACCAGCAGCGGGGACAGGGCCGTTTCTGAGCAGTTCTTC. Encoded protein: CATSSGDRAVSEQFF. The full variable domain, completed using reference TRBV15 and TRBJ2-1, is DAMVIQNPRYQVTQFGKPVTLSCSQTLNHNVMYWYQQKSSQAPKLLFHYYDKDFNNEADTPDNFQSRRPNTSFCFLDIRSPGLGDTAMYLCATSSGDRAVSEQFFGPGTRLTVL.

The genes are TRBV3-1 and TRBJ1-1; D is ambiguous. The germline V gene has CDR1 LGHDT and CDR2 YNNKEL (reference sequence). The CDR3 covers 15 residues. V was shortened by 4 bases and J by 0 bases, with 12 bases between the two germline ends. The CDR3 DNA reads TGTGCCAGCAGCCCAACGTGGCTGATGAACACTGAAGCTTTCTTT. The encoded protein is CASSPTWLMNTEAFF.

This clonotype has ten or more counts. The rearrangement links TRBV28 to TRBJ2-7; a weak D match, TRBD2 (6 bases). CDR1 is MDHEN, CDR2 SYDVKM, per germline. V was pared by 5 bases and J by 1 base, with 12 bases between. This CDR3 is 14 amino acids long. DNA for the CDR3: TGTGCCAGCAGTGGGCCGGGGGTTTCCTACGAGCAGTACTTC. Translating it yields CASSGPGVSYEQYF. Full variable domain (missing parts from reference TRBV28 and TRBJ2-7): DVKVTQSSRYLVKRTGEKVFLECVQDMDHENMFWYRQDPGLGLRLIYFSYDVKMKEKGDIPEGYSVSREKKERFSLILESASTNQTSMYLCASSGPGVSYEQYFGPGTRLTVT.

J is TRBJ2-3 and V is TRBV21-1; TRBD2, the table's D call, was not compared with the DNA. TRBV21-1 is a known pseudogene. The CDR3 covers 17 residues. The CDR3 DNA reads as TGTGCCAGAAATACCGGGACTAGTTTTGGACCGACAGATACGCAGTATTTT. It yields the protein CARNTGTSFGPTDTQYF.

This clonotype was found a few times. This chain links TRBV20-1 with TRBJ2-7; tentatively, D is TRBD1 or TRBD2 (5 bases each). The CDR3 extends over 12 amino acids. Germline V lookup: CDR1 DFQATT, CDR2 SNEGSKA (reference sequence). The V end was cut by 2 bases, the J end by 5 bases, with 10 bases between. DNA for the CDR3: TGCAGTGCTAGACAGGGAGAGAACGAGCAGTACTTC. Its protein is CSARQGENEQYF.

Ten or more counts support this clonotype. The CDR3 here is CASSQAGASTDTQYF. The CDR3 DNA follows: TGCGCCAGCAGCCAAGCAGGGGCTAGCACAGATACGCAGTATTTT. The J gene is TRBJ2-3, the V gene TRBV4-3, with D possibly being TRBD1 (6 bases). CDR3 length equals 15 residues. The germline V and J ends were trimmed by 1 base and 0 bases, with 8 bases remaining between them. CDR1 is LGHNA and CDR2 is YSLEER in the germline V gene.

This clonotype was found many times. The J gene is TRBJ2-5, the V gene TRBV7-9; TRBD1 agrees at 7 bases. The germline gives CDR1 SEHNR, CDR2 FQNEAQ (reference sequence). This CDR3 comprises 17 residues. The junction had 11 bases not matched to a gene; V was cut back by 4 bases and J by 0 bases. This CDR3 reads CASSSPHQDRDQETQYF. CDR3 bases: TGTGCCAGCAGCTCCCCCCACCAAGACAGGGACCAAGAGACCCAGTACTTC.

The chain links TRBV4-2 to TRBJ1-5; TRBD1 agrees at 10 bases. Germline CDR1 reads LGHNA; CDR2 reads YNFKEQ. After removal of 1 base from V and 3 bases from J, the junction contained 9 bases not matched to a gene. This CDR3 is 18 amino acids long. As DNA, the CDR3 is TGTGCCAGCAGCCAAGGGTGGGACAGGGGATTTGACAATCAGCCCCAGCATTTT. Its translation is CASSQGWDRGFDNQPQHF.

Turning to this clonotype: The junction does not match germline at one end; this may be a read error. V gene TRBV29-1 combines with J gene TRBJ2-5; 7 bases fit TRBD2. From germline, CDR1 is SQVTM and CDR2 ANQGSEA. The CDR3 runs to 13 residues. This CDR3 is CSAEKRDKETQYF. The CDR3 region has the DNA TGCAGCGCTGAAAAGCGGGATAAAGAGACCCAGTACTTC.

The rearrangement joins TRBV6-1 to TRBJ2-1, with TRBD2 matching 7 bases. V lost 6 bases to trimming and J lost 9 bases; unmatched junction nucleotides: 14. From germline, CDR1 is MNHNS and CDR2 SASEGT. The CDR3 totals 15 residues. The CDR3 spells CASRPSWGGVGEQFF. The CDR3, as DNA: TGTGCCAGCAGACCCTCTTGGGGGGGGGTGGGTGAGCAGTTCTTC.

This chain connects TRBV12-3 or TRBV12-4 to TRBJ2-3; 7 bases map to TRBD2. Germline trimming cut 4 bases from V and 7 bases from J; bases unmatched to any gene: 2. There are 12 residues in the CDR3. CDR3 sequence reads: CASSSGTNTQYF. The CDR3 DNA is TGTGCCAGCAGTTCCGGGACTAATACGCAGTATTTT.

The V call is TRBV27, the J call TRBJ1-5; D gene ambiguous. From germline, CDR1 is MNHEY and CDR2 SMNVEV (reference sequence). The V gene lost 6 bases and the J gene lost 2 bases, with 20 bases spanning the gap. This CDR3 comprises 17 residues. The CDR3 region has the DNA TGTGCCAGCAGACCGATCGACGGGCCCGGGGGCAATCAGCCCCAGCATTTT. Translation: CASRPIDGPGGNQPQHF.

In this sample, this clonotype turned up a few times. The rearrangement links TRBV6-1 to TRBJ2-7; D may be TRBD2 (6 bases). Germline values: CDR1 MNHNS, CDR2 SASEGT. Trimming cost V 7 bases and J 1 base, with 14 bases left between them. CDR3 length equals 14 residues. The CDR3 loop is CASNSGGTSYEQYF. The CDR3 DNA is TGTGCCAGCAACTCCGGGGGTACATCCTACGAGCAGTACTTC.

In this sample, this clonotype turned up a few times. The DNA for the CDR3 is TGCAGTGCTAGAGTCAGGTTAGCGGGAGGGGACAATGAGCAGTTCTTC. It specifies CSARVRLAGGDNEQFF. The J gene is TRBJ2-1, the V gene TRBV20-1; 11 nucleotides align to TRBD2. The CDR3 is 16 residues long. V was clipped by 1 base and J by 5 bases; unmatched bases: 7. Germline-derived CDR1 and CDR2 are DFQATT and SNEGSKA (reference sequence).

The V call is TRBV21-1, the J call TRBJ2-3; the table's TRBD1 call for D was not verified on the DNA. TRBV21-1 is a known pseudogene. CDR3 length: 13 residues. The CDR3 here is CASSKEGTDTQYF. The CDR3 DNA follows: TGTGCCAGCAGCAAAGAGGGGACAGATACGCAGTATTTT.

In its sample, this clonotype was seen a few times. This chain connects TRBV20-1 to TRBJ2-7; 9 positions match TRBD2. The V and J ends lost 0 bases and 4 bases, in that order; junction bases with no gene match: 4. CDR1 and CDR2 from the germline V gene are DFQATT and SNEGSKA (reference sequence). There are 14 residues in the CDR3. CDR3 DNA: TGCAGTGCTAGAGATAGCGGGAGAGTGTACGAGCAGTACTTC. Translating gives CSARDSGRVYEQYF.

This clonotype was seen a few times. This CDR3 is CASSQDSRGAFTGELFF. The CDR3 nucleotides read TGCGCCAGCAGCCAAGATTCCCGGGGGGCCTTCACCGGGGAGCTGTTTTTT. The rearrangement uses TRBV4-3 and TRBJ2-2, with D perhaps TRBD2 (7 bases). The V gene lost 0 bases and the J gene lost 4 bases, with 15 bases spanning the gap. CDR1 LGHNA and CDR2 YSLEER come from the germline V gene. The length of the CDR3 is 17 residues.

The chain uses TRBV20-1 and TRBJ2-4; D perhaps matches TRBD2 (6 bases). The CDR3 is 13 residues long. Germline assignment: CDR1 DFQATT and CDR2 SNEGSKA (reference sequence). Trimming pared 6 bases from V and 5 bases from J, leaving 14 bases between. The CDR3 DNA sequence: TGCAGTGCACCCAGACTAGGGGAAAACATTCAGTACTTC. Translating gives CSAPRLGENIQYF.

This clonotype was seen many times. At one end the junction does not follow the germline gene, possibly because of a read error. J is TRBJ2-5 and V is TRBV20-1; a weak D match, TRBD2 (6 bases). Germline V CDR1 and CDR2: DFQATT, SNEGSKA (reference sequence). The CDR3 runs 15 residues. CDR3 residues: CSARDSERVEETQYF. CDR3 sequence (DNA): TGCAGTGCTAGAGACTCGGAGCGGGTCGAAGAGACTCAGTACTTC.

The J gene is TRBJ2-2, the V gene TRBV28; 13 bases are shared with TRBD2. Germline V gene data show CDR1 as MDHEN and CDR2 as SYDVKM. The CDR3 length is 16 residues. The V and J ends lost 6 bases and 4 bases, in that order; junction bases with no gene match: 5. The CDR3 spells CASRLAGGPATGELFF. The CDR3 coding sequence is TGTGCCAGCAGACTAGCGGGAGGGCCGGCCACCGGGGAGCTGTTTTTT.

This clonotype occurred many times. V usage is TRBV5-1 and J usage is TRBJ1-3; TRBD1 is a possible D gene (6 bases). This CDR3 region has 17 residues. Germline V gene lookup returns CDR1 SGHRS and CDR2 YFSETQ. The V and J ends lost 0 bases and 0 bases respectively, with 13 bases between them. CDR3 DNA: TGCGCCAGCAGCTTGGGGTCGGGGACAAGCTCTGGAAACACCATATATTTT. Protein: CASSLGSGTSSGNTIYF.